The source of this TCR beta chain is a study of metastatic and nonmetastatic thyroid tumors. Ahead of thyroid surgery, no patient had received treatment of any kind. V was trimmed by 4 bases and J by 5 bases, leaving 9 bases between them. The CDR3 extends over 12 amino acids. Germline V gene lookup returns CDR1 SGHTA and CDR2 FQGNSA. With MiXCR, TCRdb called clones anew from the PCR reads. Counted here are about 35,000 clones, 25% to 30% occurring once; the ten biggest clones make up less than 9.5%. The sequencing input was blood. The receptor's source is a female donor with papillary thyroid cancer or a benign thyroid nodule (not recorded which). Some clones in this sample may be carry-over from other donors' samples. J is TRBJ2-7 and V is TRBV7-2; D remains unclear. The CDR3 DNA reads as TGTGCCAGCAGCTCCTCGGCGCACGAGCAGTACTTC. The encoded protein is CASSSSAHEQYF.